These 16 T cell receptor beta chains were sequenced from one sample in a study of identical twins. One entry per CDR3 protein results from TCRdb running MiXCR on the 5' RACE reads. The table lists 250,000 to 350,000 distinct CDR3 sequences, more than 6.5% of them singletons. These same data were also listed under a study on yellow fever vaccine responses in identical twins.

The sequencing sample was made of memory (CD45RO+) T cells sorted from blood. These TCRs come from a young woman in good health.

CDR3 DNA sequence: TGTGCCAGCAGTAATTACAGAAATTCACCCCTCCACTTT. This encodes CASSNYRNSPLHF. V gene TRBV6-1 combines with J gene TRBJ1-6, with D uncertain. Germline V lookup: CDR1 MNHNS, CDR2 SASEGT. The CDR3 spans 13 residues. V shed 5 bases and J shed 7 bases, with 9 bases lying between them.

This chain links TRBV19 with TRBJ1-6; tentatively, D is TRBD1 (5 bases). Germline lookup yields CDR1 LNHDA and CDR2 SQIVND (reference sequence). This CDR3 region has 13 residues. V lost 5 bases and J lost 13, with 15 bases in between. The CDR3 sequence is CASSWDSGRPLHF. DNA for the CDR3: TGTGCCAGTAGTTGGGACTCTGGTAGGCCCCTCCACTTT.

This clonotype has a count of ten or more. The chain links TRBV28 to TRBJ2-2; 7 positions agree with TRBD1. The CDR3 is made up of 17 amino acids. Trimming at V came to 3 bases and at J to 2 bases, leaving 9 bases not matched to a gene. Germline V lookup: CDR1 MDHEN, CDR2 SYDVKM. The CDR3: CASSLSGQQKNTGELFF. The CDR3 bases are TGTGCCAGCAGTTTGTCGGGACAGCAAAAAAACACCGGGGAGCTGTTTTTT.

This clonotype was seen once. The V call is TRBV2, the J call TRBJ1-2; no clear D gene. CDR3 length equals 11 residues. Per germline, CDR1 SNHLY and CDR2 FYNNEI. V gave up 6 bases and J gave up 3 bases, with 5 bases separating them. CDR3 in DNA: TGTGCCAGCAGGGCTGACTATGGCTACACCTTC. Residues: CASRADYGYTF. Combining the CDR3 with reference TRBV2 and TRBJ1-2 gives the whole variable domain EPEVTQTPSHQVTQMGQEVILRCVPISNHLYFYWYRQILGQKVEFLVSFYNNEISEKSEIFDDQFSVERPDGSNFTLKIRSTKLEDSAMYFCASRADYGYTFGSGTRLTVV.

This clonotype was recorded at least ten times. The rearrangement joins TRBV2 to TRBJ2-3; either TRBD1 or TRBD2 may supply D (5 bases each). This CDR3 region has 11 residues. Germline V CDR1 and CDR2: SNHLY, FYNNEI. Trimming left V 7 bases short and J 4 bases short, with 6 bases between. CDR3 sequence: CASMGADTQYF. CDR3 DNA: TGTGCCAGCATGGGGGCAGATACGCAGTATTTT.

The chain has TRBV25-1 and TRBJ2-1; 10 nucleotides align to TRBD2. CDR1 is MGHDK, CDR2 SYGVNS, per germline. The CDR3 has 18 residues. V shed 8 bases, J shed 6 bases, and the junction held 19 bases outside the gene matches. CDR3 coding DNA: TGTGCCAGCGGCCCCGGGCTAGCGGGAGATTGGATTGGCAATGAGCAGTTCTTC. It yields the protein CASGPGLAGDWIGNEQFF.

This clonotype was seen more than once but under ten times. The chain couples TRBV7-2 to TRBJ2-7; 8 nucleotides match TRBD1. Losses at the gene ends were 5 bases for V and 6 bases for J; bases not matched to a gene: 12. CDR3 length: 15 amino acids. Germline loops: CDR1 SGHTA, CDR2 FQGNSA. In nucleotides, the CDR3 is TGTGCCAGCAGCCGGGACAGGCCCGCGGTAGGCGAGCAGTACGTC. This sequence encodes CASSRDRPAVGEQYV.

This clonotype was observed at least ten times. The V call is TRBV5-5, the J call TRBJ2-1; D is uncertain. The CDR3 has 17 amino acids. V gave up 1 base and J gave up 0 bases, with 14 bases separating them. In germline, CDR1 is SGHKS, CDR2 YYEKEE (reference sequence). The CDR3 DNA is TGTGCCAGCAGCTTGAGGCCAGTTTTTAGCTCCTACAATGAGCAGTTCTTC. Translated: CASSLRPVFSSYNEQFF.

This rearrangement joins TRBV6-1 to TRBJ2-1; D is unclear. The CDR3 has 13 residues. Trimming took off 4 bases at V and 9 bases at J, with 13 bases between the two ends. The V gene's germline CDR1 is MNHNS and CDR2 SASEGT. CDR3 residues: CASSGTATAEQFF. CDR3 sequence (DNA): TGTGCCAGCAGTGGGACCGCCACAGCTGAGCAGTTCTTC.

The chain has TRBV28 and TRBJ2-7, with a possible D match to TRBD2 (5 bases). Germline V lookup: CDR1 MDHEN, CDR2 SYDVKM. The CDR3 has 12 residues. Trimming shortened V by 7 bases and J by 2 bases, and 9 bases separated the two germline ends. For the CDR3, the DNA is TGTGCCAGCACTGGGGAGACCTACGAGCAGTACTTC. Its translation is CASTGETYEQYF.

This clonotype was counted at least ten times. Here the CDR3 reads CASSFRSSGGSVSVNEQFF. In nucleotides, the CDR3 is TGTGCCAGCAGCTTTCGCTCTAGCGGGGGGTCAGTATCGGTCAATGAGCAGTTCTTC. The gene calls are TRBV11-2 and TRBJ2-1, with 11 bases that match TRBD2. Per germline, CDR1 SGHAT and CDR2 FQNNGV. V trimming: 3 bases; J trimming: 6 bases; junction bases outside the gene matches: 16. The CDR3 consists of 19 residues.

This clonotype was recorded a few times. The rearrangement joins TRBV6-1 to TRBJ2-1; tentatively, D is TRBD1 (5 bases). The CDR3 extends over 13 amino acids. Trimming took off 4 bases at V and 7 bases at J, with 11 bases between the two ends. The germline CDR1 and CDR2 sequences are MNHNS and SASEGT. CDR3 region: CASSVSGLNEQFF. For the CDR3, the DNA is TGTGCCAGCAGTGTTTCAGGGTTAAATGAGCAGTTCTTC.

This clonotype appeared a few times. The chain combines TRBV18 with TRBJ1-1; D possibly corresponds to TRBD1 (5 bases). V lost 2 bases and J lost 5, with 12 bases in between. The CDR3 is made up of 14 amino acids. From germline, CDR1 is KGHSH and CDR2 LQKENI. The CDR3 sequence is CASSPSGDRTEAFF. The CDR3, as DNA: TGTGCCAGCTCACCATCGGGGGATCGGACTGAAGCTTTCTTT.

Many counts were recorded for this clonotype. The chain links TRBV20-1 to TRBJ2-2, with 7 bases lining up with TRBD2. Germline lookup yields CDR1 DFQATT and CDR2 SNEGSKA (reference sequence). The CDR3 has 14 residues. J was trimmed by 3 bases and V by 5 bases; bases with no gene match: 6. Here the CDR3 reads CSADGTKDTGELFF. CDR3 nucleotides: TGCAGTGCTGATGGGACTAAAGACACCGGGGAGCTGTTTTTT.

This clonotype was detected only a few times. The rearrangement links TRBV5-6 to TRBJ2-2; D assignment may be TRBD1 or TRBD2 (5 bases each). In germline, CDR1 is SGHDT, CDR2 YYEEEE. The CDR3 totals 14 residues. Trimming left V 2 bases short and J 6 bases short, with 11 bases between. CDR3 sequence reads: CASSFRRGAGELFF. In DNA form, the CDR3 reads TGTGCCAGCAGCTTTCGACGAGGGGCCGGGGAGCTGTTTTTT.

This sequence joins TRBV15 and TRBJ2-1, with 10 bases fitting TRBD2. From germline, CDR1 is LNHNV and CDR2 YYDKDF (reference sequence). The CDR3 is 19 amino acids. Germline trimming cut 2 bases from V and 8 bases from J; bases unmatched to any gene: 18. Here the CDR3 DNA reads TGTGCCACCAGCAGATGGGGCAGGGGGCTAGCGGGAGTATCGGATGAGCAGTTCTTC. Residues: CATSRWGRGLAGVSDEQFF.